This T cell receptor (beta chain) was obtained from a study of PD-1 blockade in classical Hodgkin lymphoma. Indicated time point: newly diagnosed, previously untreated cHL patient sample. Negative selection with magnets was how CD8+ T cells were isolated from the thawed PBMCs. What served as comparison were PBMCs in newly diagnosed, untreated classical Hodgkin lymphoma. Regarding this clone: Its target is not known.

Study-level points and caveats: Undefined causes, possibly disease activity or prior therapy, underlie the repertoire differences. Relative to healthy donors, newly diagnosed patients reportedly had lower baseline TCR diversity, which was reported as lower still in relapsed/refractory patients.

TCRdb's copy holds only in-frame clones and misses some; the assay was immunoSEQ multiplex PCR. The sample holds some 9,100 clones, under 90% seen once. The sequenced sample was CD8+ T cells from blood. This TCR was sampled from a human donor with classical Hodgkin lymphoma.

The CDR3 bases are TGTGCCAGCAGCTGGGGGCCCGGGGAGTACACCGGGGAGCTGTTTTTT. Protein: CASSWGPGEYTGELFF. The J gene is TRBJ2-2, the V gene TRBV7-9; D might be TRBD1 (6 bases). This CDR3 is built from 16 residues. Trimming shortened V by 4 bases and J by 3 bases, and 15 bases separated the two germline ends. From germline, CDR1 is SEHNR and CDR2 FQNEAQ (reference sequence).